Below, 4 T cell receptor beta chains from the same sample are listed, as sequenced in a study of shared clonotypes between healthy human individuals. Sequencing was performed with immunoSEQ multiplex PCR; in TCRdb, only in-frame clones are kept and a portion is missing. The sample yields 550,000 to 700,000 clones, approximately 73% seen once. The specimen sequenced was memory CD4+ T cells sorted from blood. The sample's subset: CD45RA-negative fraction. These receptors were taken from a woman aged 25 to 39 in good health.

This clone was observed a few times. The CDR3 DNA reads TGTGCCAGCAGTACAGGGACAGGGGTTTACGAGCAGTACTTC. It is translated as CASSTGTGVYEQYF. The chain recombines TRBV27 with TRBJ2-7, with 10 bases lining up with TRBD1. After removal of 5 bases from V and 4 bases from J, the junction contained 5 bases not matched to a gene. Germline CDR1 MNHEY, CDR2 SMNVEV (reference sequence). This CDR3 has 14 amino acids.

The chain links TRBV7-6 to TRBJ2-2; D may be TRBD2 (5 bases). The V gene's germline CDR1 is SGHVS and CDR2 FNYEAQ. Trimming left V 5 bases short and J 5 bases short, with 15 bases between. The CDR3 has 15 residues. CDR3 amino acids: CASSQEGSGTGELFF. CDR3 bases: TGTGCCAGCAGCCAGGAAGGGAGCGGTACCGGGGAGCTGTTTTTT.

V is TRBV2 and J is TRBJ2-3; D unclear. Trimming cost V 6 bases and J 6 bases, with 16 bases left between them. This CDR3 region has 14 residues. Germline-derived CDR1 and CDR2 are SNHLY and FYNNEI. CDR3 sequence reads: CASRPSIRRDTQYF. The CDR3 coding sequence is TGTGCCAGCAGGCCTAGTATACGGCGGGATACGCAGTATTTT.

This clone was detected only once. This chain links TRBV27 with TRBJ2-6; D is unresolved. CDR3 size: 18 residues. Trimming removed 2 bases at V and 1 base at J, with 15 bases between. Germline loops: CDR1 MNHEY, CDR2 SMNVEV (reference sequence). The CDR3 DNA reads TGTGCCAGCAGTTTACCCCCCGGTAGGAAATCTGGGGCCAACGTCCTGACTTTC. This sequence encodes CASSLPPGRKSGANVLTF. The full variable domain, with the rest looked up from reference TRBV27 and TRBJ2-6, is EAQVTQNPRYLITVTGKKLTVTCSQNMNHEYMSWYRQDPGLGLRQIYYSMNVEVTDKGDVPEGYKVSRKEKRNFPLILESPSPNQTSLYFCASSLPPGRKSGANVLTFGAGSRLTVL.